Shown below are 29 T cell receptor beta chains from a single sample sequenced in a study of beta chain features in type 1 diabetes. Of the isolated RNA, all was reverse transcribed, and so the sequenced material was expressed TCRB transcripts. Clones were read by immunoSEQ multiplex PCR, and TCRdb kept only the in-frame ones, dropping some. The table records 360,000 or so clones, roughly a fifth of them present only once. What was sequenced was naive CD4+ T cells from blood. Every receptor here comes from a young woman in good health.

There are a few counts of this clone. The chain couples TRBV6-1 to TRBJ2-7; D remains unclear. The CDR3 is 10 amino acids. Trimming took off 4 bases at V and 9 bases at J, with 7 bases between the two ends. CDR1 MNHNS and CDR2 SASEGT come from the germline V gene. The CDR3 nucleotides are TGTGCCAGCAGTGTACAGTTGCAGTACTTC. Translation: CASSVQLQYF.

The chain employs TRBV7-8 and TRBJ2-5, with TRBD2 matching 13 bases. The trim removed 2 bases at V and 5 bases at J, leaving 11 bases unmatched. Looked up from germline, CDR1 is SGHVS and CDR2 is FQNEAQ. The CDR3 runs 18 residues. CDR3 sequence: CASSLTRLLTSGRETQYF. CDR3 nucleotide sequence: TGTGCCAGCAGCTTAACCCGACTTTTGACTAGCGGGAGGGAGACCCAGTACTTC.

This clone was counted between two and nine times. This chain connects TRBV18 to TRBJ2-7, with D possibly being TRBD1 (6 bases). CDR1 KGHSH and CDR2 LQKENI come from the germline V gene. Between the trimmed V and J ends, which lost 3 bases and 3 bases, there was a span of 12 bases. CDR3 size: 14 residues. CDR3 residues: CASSPRTVYYEQYF. In nucleotides, the CDR3 is TGTGCCAGCTCACCCCGGACAGTCTACTACGAGCAGTACTTC. The variable domain in full, completed from reference TRBV18 and TRBJ2-7, reads NAGVMQNPRHLVRRRGQEARLRCSPMKGHSHVYWYRQLPEEGLKFMVYLQKENIIDESGMPKERFSAEFPKEGPSILRIQQVVRGDSAAYFCASSPRTVYYEQYFGPGTRLTVT.

This clone was counted a few times. The chain's CDR3 is CASRPGTGELFF. The CDR3 nucleotides are TGTGCCAGCAGGCCGGGTACCGGGGAGCTGTTTTTT. This rearrangement joins TRBV9 to TRBJ2-2; D is unclear. Trimming stripped 5 bases from V and 5 bases from J, with 7 bases between. Germline lookup yields CDR1 SGDLS and CDR2 YYNGEE. The CDR3 runs 12 residues.

In its sample, this clone was seen a few times. The gene calls are TRBV4-3 and TRBJ2-7, with 8 positions matching TRBD2. The CDR3 is made up of 15 amino acids. Looked up from germline, CDR1 is LGHNA and CDR2 is YSLEER. J was trimmed by 2 bases and V by 3 bases; bases with no gene match: 6. DNA for the CDR3: TGCGCCAGCAGCCACGGATTCGGGGGGGCCTACGAGCAGTACTTC. Its translation: CASSHGFGGAYEQYF.

A remark on this clone: Other nucleotide sequences from this sample produce the same CDR3. J is TRBJ2-5 and V is TRBV20-1; D is unclear. V gave up 1 base and J gave up 4 bases, with 4 bases separating them. The CDR3 runs 11 residues. Germline V gives CDR1 DFQATT, CDR2 SNEGSKA (reference sequence). The CDR3 DNA is TGCAGTGCTAGAGGACTAGAGACCCAGTACTTC. This codes for CSARGLETQYF.

This clone was seen only a few times. This chain connects TRBV18 to TRBJ1-2; 7 bases match TRBD1. CDR1 and CDR2 (germline): KGHSH, LQKENI. Trimming removed 3 bases from V and 8 bases from J; junction bases left unmatched: 9. The CDR3 is made up of 14 amino acids. CDR3 coding DNA: TGTGCCAGCTCACCGTTCAACAGGGGAGAAGGCTACACCTTC. Translated: CASSPFNRGEGYTF.

Only one count was recorded for this clone. The chain links TRBV11-2 to TRBJ2-1; the D is unclear. From germline, CDR1 is SGHAT and CDR2 FQNNGV. The CDR3 totals 14 residues. V lost 0 bases, J lost 9 bases, and 12 bases lay in between. DNA of the CDR3: TGTGCCAGCAGCTTAGATCGCGGTGAGGCTGAGCAGTTCTTC. Translating it yields CASSLDRGEAEQFF.

The chain uses TRBV2 and TRBJ2-2; D possibly corresponds to TRBD2 (6 bases). The germline V gene encodes CDR1 SNHLY and CDR2 FYNNEI. The CDR3 contains 15 residues. V was clipped by 0 bases and J by 3 bases, with 8 bases between them. DNA of the CDR3: TGTGCCAGCAGTGAAGCGGAGGGAGACACCGGGGAGCTGTTTTTT. This codes for CASSEAEGDTGELFF.

This clone occurred a few times. The rearrangement links TRBV30 to TRBJ2-7; TRBD1 aligns across 7 bases. Losses at the gene ends were 1 base for V and 5 bases for J; bases not matched to a gene: 5. Germline values: CDR1 GTSNPN, CDR2 SVGIG (reference sequence). The CDR3 loop spans 13 amino acids. The CDR3 is CAWSDQDRDEQYF. CDR3 DNA: TGTGCCTGGAGTGACCAAGACAGGGACGAGCAGTACTTC.

The V gene is TRBV30, the J gene TRBJ2-3; 10 bases agree with TRBD1. Germline trimming cut 5 bases from V and 1 base from J; bases unmatched to any gene: 0. Germline V gene data show CDR1 as GTSNPN and CDR2 as SVGIG (reference sequence). This CDR3 region has 13 residues. In nucleotides, the CDR3 is TGTGCCTGGGGGACAGGGGGCACAGATACGCAGTATTTT. Amino acids: CAWGTGGTDTQYF.

The rearrangement links TRBV13 to TRBJ2-1, with 12 nucleotides matching TRBD2. V lost 5 bases to trimming and J lost 8 bases; unmatched junction nucleotides: 7. In germline, CDR1 is PRHDT, CDR2 FYEKMQ (reference sequence). This CDR3 comprises 15 residues. The CDR3 protein is CASSPTSGRTDEQFF. As DNA, the CDR3 is TGTGCCAGCAGCCCTACTAGCGGGAGGACGGATGAGCAGTTCTTC.

This clone was observed once. V is TRBV9 and J is TRBJ1-2, with a tentative D call TRBD1 (6 bases). This CDR3 comprises 16 residues. Trimming shortened V by 3 bases and J by 7 bases, and 22 bases separated the two germline ends. From germline, CDR1 is SGDLS and CDR2 YYNGEE. The CDR3 nucleotides read TGTGCCAGCAGCGAGGGGGGAACAGGGCGGACTAGTGGCTACACCTTC. Translating gives CASSEGGTGRTSGYTF.

This chain uses TRBV11-2 with TRBJ1-1; TRBD1 aligns across 8 bases. The V segment lost 5 bases and the J segment 3 bases; nucleotides outside the gene matches: 11. Per the germline V gene, CDR1 is SGHAT and CDR2 is FQNNGV. CDR3 length: 16 residues. The CDR3 nucleotides read TGTGCCAGCAGCCCATTCCGGACAGGGAGGGACACTGAAGCTTTCTTT. Protein: CASSPFRTGRDTEAFF. Supplemented by reference TRBV11-2 and TRBJ1-1, the full variable domain reads EAGVAQSPRYKIIEKRQSVAFWCNPISGHATLYWYQQILGQGPKLLIQFQNNGVVDDSQLPKDRFSAERLKGVDSTLKIQPAKLEDSAVYLCASSPFRTGRDTEAFFGQGTRLTVV.

The table lists this clone with a few counts. This chain connects TRBV4-3 to TRBJ1-1; 7 nucleotides align to TRBD1. Per the germline V gene, CDR1 is LGHNA and CDR2 is YSLEER. Trimming removed 5 bases from V and 6 bases from J; junction bases left unmatched: 9. The CDR3 is made up of 14 amino acids. In nucleotides, the CDR3 is TGCGCCAGCAGCACCCGACAGGGTCGACCTGAAGCTTTCTTT. As protein: CASSTRQGRPEAFF.

CDR3 in DNA: TGCGCCAGCAGCTTGGCCTTGGCTTCTGGGGCCAACGTCCTGACTTTC. This gives the protein CASSLALASGANVLTF. The rearrangement uses TRBV5-1 and TRBJ2-6; unclear D gene. Germline CDR1 SGHRS, CDR2 YFSETQ. V shed 0 bases and J shed 1 base, with 8 bases lying between them. CDR3 size: 16 residues.

This chain links TRBV5-1 with TRBJ2-7; unclear D gene. The germline V gene encodes CDR1 SGHRS and CDR2 YFSETQ. This CDR3 has 15 residues. The V end lost 2 bases, the J end lost 2 bases, and 14 bases lay between the germline ends. The CDR3 region has the DNA TGCGCCAGCAGCTTAACGTCAAGGAGCCCCTACGAGCAGTACTTC. Translation gives CASSLTSRSPYEQYF. The full variable domain, in which reference TRBV5-1 and TRBJ2-7 provide the parts outside the CDR3, is KAGVTQTPRYLIKTRGQQVTLSCSPISGHRSVSWYQQTPGQGLQFLFEYFSETQRNKGNFPGRFSGRQFSNSRSEMNVSTLELGDSALYLCASSLTSRSPYEQYFGPGTRLTVT.

The rearrangement links TRBV2 to TRBJ2-7, with TRBD1 as a possible D gene (6 bases). Trimming cost V 5 bases and J 6 bases, with 11 bases left between them. The CDR3 length is 12 residues. In germline, CDR1 is SNHLY, CDR2 FYNNEI. CDR3: CASSSQGLEQYF. As DNA, the CDR3 is TGTGCCAGCAGTAGTCAGGGGCTCGAGCAGTACTTC.

The chain recombines TRBV5-4 with TRBJ2-7; 7 nucleotides agree with TRBD2. The V and J ends lost 5 bases and 5 bases, in that order; junction bases with no gene match: 13. The germline CDR1 and CDR2 sequences are SGHNT and YYREEE (reference sequence). CDR3 length equals 15 residues. CDR3 nucleotide sequence: TGTGCCAGCAGTTCGAGGACTAGAGAGTACCACGAGCAGTACTTC. It yields the protein CASSSRTREYHEQYF.

A remark on this clone: This sample also contains other DNA sequences that code for the same CDR3. This chain joins TRBV29-1 and TRBJ1-1, with 7 bases that match TRBD1. CDR3 length equals 11 residues. Germline CDR1 is SQVTM and CDR2 is ANQGSEA. J was trimmed by 6 bases and V by 3 bases; bases with no gene match: 1. CDR3 amino acids: CSVDQGAEAFF. CDR3 DNA: TGCAGCGTTGACCAGGGGGCTGAAGCTTTCTTT.

Concerning this clone: This same CDR3 is encoded by further DNA sequences in the sample. The chain carries TRBV18 and TRBJ2-7; D is perhaps TRBD2 (5 bases). Per germline, CDR1 KGHSH and CDR2 LQKENI. V was trimmed by 2 bases and J by 0 bases, leaving 5 bases between them. The CDR3 extends over 13 amino acids. The CDR3 spells CASSPTSSYEQYF. DNA for the CDR3: TGTGCCAGCTCACCAACTAGCTCCTACGAGCAGTACTTC.

This clone was found a few times. The chain has TRBV5-1 and TRBJ1-2; TRBD1 aligns across 7 bases. The CDR3 is made up of 14 amino acids. The V and J ends lost 3 bases and 8 bases, in that order; junction bases with no gene match: 10. Germline assignment: CDR1 SGHRS and CDR2 YFSETQ. The CDR3 sequence is CASSSNRDSGGYTF. The CDR3 bases are TGCGCCAGCAGCTCCAACCGGGACAGCGGAGGCTACACCTTC.

This clone was observed a few times. Within the sample, other DNA sequences also encode this same CDR3. This chain uses TRBV7-3 with TRBJ2-5; 12 bases are shared with TRBD2. The V segment lost 3 bases and the J segment 5 bases; nucleotides outside the gene matches: 1. The germline V gene has CDR1 SGHTA and CDR2 FQGTGA. This CDR3 has 14 residues. CDR3 nucleotides: TGTGCCAGCAGCTTGGGACTAGCGGGCGAGACCCAGTACTTC. Translating it yields CASSLGLAGETQYF.

The chain has TRBV7-9 and TRBJ2-3; D gene ambiguous. Deletions cut 5 bases from V and 3 bases from J, with 6 bases between. The CDR3 is 12 amino acids. The germline V gene encodes CDR1 SEHNR and CDR2 FQNEAQ (reference sequence). The CDR3 region is CASSRSTDTQYF. The CDR3 nucleotides are TGTGCCAGCAGCCGGAGTACAGATACGCAGTATTTT.

This sequence joins TRBV7-9 and TRBJ1-3; D is ambiguous. Deletions cut 6 bases from V and 2 bases from J, with 11 bases between. The CDR3 extends over 14 amino acids. Germline CDR1 is SEHNR and CDR2 is FQNEAQ (reference sequence). In DNA form, the CDR3 reads TGTGCCAGCAGTTCTGGGGAGCCTGGAAACACCATATATTTT. Translated: CASSSGEPGNTIYF.

The chain employs TRBV7-9 and TRBJ1-1; perhaps TRBD1 as D (6 bases). This CDR3 comprises 12 residues. Germline V gene data show CDR1 as SEHNR and CDR2 as FQNEAQ (reference sequence). Deletions cut 4 bases from V and 10 bases from J, with 13 bases between. The CDR3 loop reads CASSWAGTTAFF. In nucleotides, the CDR3 is TGTGCCAGCAGCTGGGCCGGGACAACAGCTTTCTTT. Variable domain in full (rest from reference TRBV7-9 and TRBJ1-1): DTGVSQNPRHKITKRGQNVTFRCDPISEHNRLYWYRQTLGQGPEFLTYFQNEAQLEKSRLLSDRFSAERPKGSFSTLEIQRTEQGDSAMYLCASSWAGTTAFFGQGTRLTVV.

The chain employs TRBV10-3 and TRBJ2-7, with 8 bases fitting TRBD1. This CDR3 contains 14 residues. CDR1 is ENHRY, CDR2 SYGVKD, per germline. V trimming: 3 bases; J trimming: 12 bases; junction bases outside the gene matches: 13. CDR3: CAISDGQGSPKPYF. The CDR3 coding sequence is TGTGCCATCAGTGATGGACAGGGATCTCCTAAGCCGTACTTC.

This clone was counted a single time. The same CDR3 can be traced to other DNA sequences in this sample. This chain's CDR3 is CASSLGTGRGNEQFF. In nucleotides, the CDR3 is TGTGCCAGCAGCTTGGGGACAGGGAGGGGGAATGAGCAGTTCTTC. The V gene is TRBV5-4, the J gene TRBJ2-1, with a tentative D call TRBD1 (8 bases). The CDR3 extends over 15 amino acids. V was clipped by 0 bases and J by 7 bases, with 14 bases between them. Per germline, CDR1 SGHNT and CDR2 YYREEE (reference sequence).

This chain joins TRBV25-1 and TRBJ1-1; D gene uncertain. The CDR3 is made up of 13 amino acids. CDR1 and CDR2 from the germline V gene are MGHDK and SYGVNS. The V and J ends lost 5 bases and 1 base respectively, with 8 bases between them. For the CDR3, the DNA is TGTGCCAGCAGTACCAGTTCGAACACTGAAGCTTTCTTT. It is translated as CASSTSSNTEAFF.